This passage covers 27 T cell receptor beta chains from one sample sequenced in a study of blood T cell repertoires in COVID-19. Clones were sequenced by immunoSEQ multiplex PCR, and TCRdb holds only the in-frame ones, with some missing. The sample yields over 200,000 clones, around nine tenths seen once. Sample: peripheral blood. Receptors originate from a man aged 35-49 years who had recovered from COVID-19.

The chain uses TRBV9 and TRBJ1-4, with TRBD1 as a possible D gene (5 bases). Trimming shortened V by 0 bases and J by 7 bases, and 22 bases separated the two germline ends. The CDR3 is 18 amino acids. The germline CDR1 and CDR2 sequences are SGDLS and YYNGEE. The CDR3 DNA reads TGTGCCAGCAGCGTAGGGGTCAGGGATATTGCAACTGGTGAAAAACTGTTTTTT. Protein product: CASSVGVRDIATGEKLFF.

The chain uses TRBV5-4 and TRBJ1-2; tentatively, D is TRBD1 (6 bases). V lost 7 bases to trimming and J lost 6 bases, with 25 bases between them. The CDR3 runs to 16 residues. From germline, CDR1 is SGHNT and CDR2 YYREEE (reference sequence). The CDR3 sequence is CASEIRGRGGPDGYTF. In nucleotides, the CDR3 is TGTGCCAGCGAGATTCGGGGGCGCGGGGGGCCGGATGGCTACACCTTC.

The rearrangement joins TRBV9 to TRBJ2-1; the D is unclear. Trimming pared 0 bases from V and 5 bases from J, leaving 9 bases between. The CDR3 has 14 amino acids. Germline CDR1 SGDLS, CDR2 YYNGEE. The CDR3 loop is CASSVGGSHNEQFF. The DNA for the CDR3 is TGTGCCAGCAGCGTAGGAGGATCCCACAATGAGCAGTTCTTC. The full variable domain, rest sourced from reference TRBV9 and TRBJ2-1, is DSGVTQTPKHLITATGQRVTLRCSPRSGDLSVYWYQQSLDQGLQFLIQYYNGEERAKGNILERFSAQQFPDLHSELNLSSLELGDSALYFCASSVGGSHNEQFFGPGTRLTVL.

The chain couples TRBV11-3 to TRBJ2-7, with a weak D call TRBD1 (5 bases). The germline V and J ends were trimmed by 1 base and 1 base, with 8 bases remaining between them. The CDR3 is made up of 14 amino acids. CDR1 and CDR2 from the germline V gene are SGHNT and YENEEA. The CDR3 sequence is CASSLGAGSYEQYF. In DNA, the CDR3 is TGTGCCAGCAGCTTAGGTGCAGGGTCCTACGAGCAGTACTTC.

V gene TRBV7-2 combines with J gene TRBJ1-1; D might be TRBD1 (6 bases). Germline CDR1 and CDR2: SGHTA and FQGNSA. V lost 7 bases, J lost 4 bases, and 13 bases lay in between. The CDR3 loop spans 13 amino acids. CDR3: CASNPRGGTEAFF. CDR3 DNA sequence: TGTGCCAGCAACCCGAGGGGGGGCACTGAAGCTTTCTTT.

This clone was detected once. The chain combines TRBV30 with TRBJ1-2; the match to TRBD1 covers 8 bases. This CDR3 is built from 12 residues. The germline CDR1 and CDR2 sequences are GTSNPN and SVGIG (reference sequence). This chain's CDR3 is CAHNRGDYGYTF. The CDR3 region has the DNA TGTGCTCACAACAGGGGGGACTATGGCTACACCTTC.

This clone was seen more than once but under ten times. The gene calls are TRBV2 and TRBJ2-7; weak D call: TRBD2 (5 bases). The CDR3 spans 11 residues. Germline assignment: CDR1 SNHLY and CDR2 FYNNEI. The V end lost 6 bases, the J end lost 12 bases, and 15 bases lay between the germline ends. The CDR3 DNA follows: TGTGCCAGCAGCCGAGAGGGCGGCCTGTACTTC. Translation: CASSREGGLYF. The complete variable domain, with remaining parts taken from reference TRBV2 and TRBJ2-7, reads EPEVTQTPSHQVTQMGQEVILRCVPISNHLYFYWYRQILGQKVEFLVSFYNNEISEKSEIFDDQFSVERPDGSNFTLKIRSTKLEDSAMYFCASSREGGLYFGPGTRLTVT.

The chain links TRBV5-1 to TRBJ1-4, with 10 positions matching TRBD1. Germline CDR1 SGHRS, CDR2 YFSETQ. This CDR3 region has 17 residues. V was pared by 5 bases and J by 8 bases, with 15 bases of the junction left unmatched. In nucleotides, the CDR3 is TGCGCCAGCAGGTCGGGACCCAGACAGGGGGCTTCCGAAAAACTGTTTTTT. Encoded protein: CASRSGPRQGASEKLFF.

The chain joins TRBV6-6 to TRBJ2-7; perhaps TRBD1 as D (6 bases). The V gene lost 0 bases and the J gene lost 3 bases, with 12 bases spanning the gap. The CDR3 contains 15 residues. Germline loops: CDR1 MNHNY, CDR2 SVGAGI (reference sequence). CDR3 in DNA: TGTGCCAGCAGTTACTCGCGGCCGGACAGCTACGAGCAGTACTTC. Its protein product is CASSYSRPDSYEQYF.

The genes are TRBV6-5 and TRBJ2-7; tentatively, D is TRBD2 (5 bases). Trimming took off 9 bases at V and 3 bases at J, with 18 bases between the two ends. Germline assignment: CDR1 MNHEY and CDR2 SVGAGI. This CDR3 is built from 14 residues. The CDR3 DNA is TGTGCCAGTAACATACGAGGGAGTGGCTACGAGCAGTACTTC. Residues: CASNIRGSGYEQYF.

The chain links TRBV5-6 to TRBJ2-3; D remains ambiguous. Germline loops: CDR1 SGHDT, CDR2 YYEEEE. With 5 bases removed from V and 5 bases from J, the gap between germline ends came to 12 bases. This CDR3 has 13 residues. The CDR3 sequence is CASRRLGIDTQYF. The DNA for the CDR3 is TGTGCCAGCAGGAGATTGGGCATAGATACGCAGTATTTT.

The chain carries TRBV19 and TRBJ1-2; tentatively, D is TRBD1 (5 bases). V gave up 0 bases and J gave up 4 bases, with 18 bases separating them. CDR3 size: 17 residues. From germline, CDR1 is LNHDA and CDR2 SQIVND (reference sequence). The CDR3 spells CASSIDPPGQLSYGYTF. Written as DNA, the CDR3 is TGTGCCAGTAGTATAGATCCCCCAGGGCAGCTATCCTATGGCTACACCTTC.

CDR3 DNA sequence: TGTGCCAGCAGCCCGGGGAGGCCTGGCTACACCTTC. Protein product: CASSPGRPGYTF. The chain carries TRBV5-6 and TRBJ1-2; D gene ambiguous. V was cut by 4 bases and J by 7 bases, with 11 bases left in between. The germline gives CDR1 SGHDT, CDR2 YYEEEE. The CDR3 sequence is 12 residues long.

This sequence joins TRBV2 and TRBJ1-1, with 8 bases aligning to TRBD1. The CDR3 loop spans 15 amino acids. Germline values: CDR1 SNHLY, CDR2 FYNNEI. The ends lost 3 bases at V and 1 base at J; junction bases unmatched: 4. CDR3 sequence reads: CASSDTGQENTEAFF. The CDR3 nucleotides are TGTGCCAGCAGTGATACGGGACAGGAGAACACTGAAGCTTTCTTT.

The CDR3 nucleotides are TGTGCCACCAGTGACCCTAAGACAGGGGGCGGGAAGACCCAGTACTTC. Residues: CATSDPKTGGGKTQYF. The chain has TRBV24-1 and TRBJ2-5, with 10 bases fitting TRBD1. Trimming removed 4 bases from V and 6 bases from J; junction bases left unmatched: 10. Germline V CDR1 and CDR2: KGHDR, SFDVKD. The CDR3 runs 16 residues.

The CDR3 is CASSLGGQGADNEQFF. The CDR3 bases are TGTGCCAGCAGCTTAGGGGGACAGGGAGCCGACAATGAGCAGTTCTTC. The gene calls are TRBV7-9 and TRBJ2-1, with 9 bases matching TRBD1. Per germline, CDR1 SEHNR and CDR2 FQNEAQ (reference sequence). Trimming removed 1 base from V and 5 bases from J; junction bases left unmatched: 6. The CDR3 is 16 residues long.

This clone appeared a single time. This same CDR3 is encoded by further DNA sequences in the sample. The chain's CDR3 is CASSRAGGSTDTQYF. The CDR3 DNA follows: TGTGCCAGCAGCCGTGCGGGGGGGAGCACAGATACGCAGTATTTT. The chain couples TRBV7-3 to TRBJ2-3; 9 bases map to TRBD2. V trimming: 5 bases; J trimming: 0 bases; junction bases outside the gene matches: 3. The CDR3 has 15 amino acids. Germline V lookup: CDR1 SGHTA, CDR2 FQGTGA.

This clone was seen ten or more times. V is TRBV25-1 and J is TRBJ1-2; no definite D call. The germline V and J ends were trimmed by 6 bases and 6 bases, with 8 bases remaining between them. Per the germline V gene, CDR1 is MGHDK and CDR2 is SYGVNS. The CDR3 is 11 amino acids. CDR3 coding DNA: TGTGCCAGCAGCTTTAATGATGGCTACACCTTC. Amino acid sequence: CASSFNDGYTF.

The chain uses TRBV19 and TRBJ1-2, with 9 bases that match TRBD1. CDR1 is LNHDA, CDR2 SQIVND, per germline (reference sequence). The CDR3 consists of 13 residues. Trimming at V came to 9 bases and at J to 4 bases, leaving 6 bases not matched to a gene. The CDR3 DNA follows: TGTGCCAGCCGGACAGGGGAGGGCTATGGCTACACCTTC. It yields the protein CASRTGEGYGYTF.

This chain uses TRBV3-1 (or the pseudogene TRBV3-2) with TRBJ2-7; 7 bases match TRBD2. Germline values: CDR1 LGHDT, CDR2 YNNKEL (reference sequence). V was pared by 5 bases and J by 4 bases, with 5 bases of the junction left unmatched. The length of the CDR3 is 13 residues. This chain's CDR3 is CASSALGGYEQYF. CDR3 DNA: TGTGCCAGCAGCGCCCTCGGGGGGTACGAGCAGTACTTC.

This chain uses TRBV3-1 (or the pseudogene TRBV3-2) with TRBJ2-1; a weak D match, TRBD2 (7 bases). The CDR3 runs 14 residues. Germline CDR1 reads LGHDT; CDR2 reads YNNKEL (reference sequence). V was pared by 7 bases and J by 8 bases, with 18 bases between. CDR3 DNA: TGTGCCAGCACCCCACTTGCGGGGGCTGATGAGCAGTTCTTC. Residues: CASTPLAGADEQFF.

This chain links TRBV6-5 with TRBJ2-5; TRBD2 might be the D (6 bases). Germline-derived CDR1 and CDR2 are MNHEY and SVGAGI. V gave up 5 bases and J gave up 1 base, with 11 bases separating them. This CDR3 spans 14 amino acids. The CDR3 loop reads CASSPRGAQETQYF. CDR3 DNA sequence: TGTGCCAGCAGTCCCCGCGGGGCCCAAGAGACCCAGTACTTC.

The gene calls are TRBV5-1 and TRBJ1-2; the D gene is possibly TRBD1 (5 bases). Germline V gives CDR1 SGHRS, CDR2 YFSETQ. The CDR3 contains 14 residues. Trimming shortened V by 0 bases and J by 5 bases, and 11 bases separated the two germline ends. The chain's CDR3 is CASSLDRFGYGYTF. The CDR3 DNA is TGCGCCAGCAGCTTGGACAGGTTCGGGTATGGCTACACCTTC.

V is TRBV19 and J is TRBJ1-1; 10 bases agree with TRBD1. With V trimmed by 10 bases and J by 3 bases, 8 bases remained unmatched. The CDR3 runs 14 residues. CDR1 is LNHDA and CDR2 is SQIVND in the germline V gene (reference sequence). This CDR3 reads CATIQDRGDTEAFF. In DNA form, the CDR3 reads TGTGCCACCATCCAGGACAGGGGGGACACTGAAGCTTTCTTT.

This clone was seen ten or more times. The chain carries TRBV6-2 or TRBV6-3 and TRBJ1-2; no clear D. Trimming cost V 1 base and J 4 bases, with 7 bases left between them. The germline gives CDR1 MNHEY, CDR2 SVGEGT. The CDR3 covers 13 residues. The CDR3 nucleotides are TGTGCCAGCAGTTACTACACGGGCTATGGCTACACCTTC. It codes for CASSYYTGYGYTF.

The chain carries TRBV19 and TRBJ1-5, with D perhaps TRBD1 (6 bases). V lost 3 bases to trimming and J lost 6 bases, with 18 bases between them. CDR1 is LNHDA and CDR2 is SQIVND in the germline V gene (reference sequence). The CDR3 has 16 amino acids. The CDR3 reads CASSIGGARSGQPQHF. The CDR3 DNA follows: TGTGCCAGTAGTATCGGGGGGGCGAGGTCGGGTCAGCCCCAGCATTTT.

The V gene is TRBV7-2, the J gene TRBJ2-3; 11 bases are shared with TRBD2. The CDR3 is 16 residues long. Per the germline V gene, CDR1 is SGHTA and CDR2 is FQGNSA. The V and J ends lost 4 bases and 2 bases, in that order; junction bases with no gene match: 5. CDR3 sequence: CASSSGLAAVTDTQYF. CDR3 in DNA: TGTGCCAGCAGCTCGGGACTAGCGGCCGTCACAGATACGCAGTATTTT.